These 15 T cell receptor beta chains originate from one sample sequenced in a study of a mutant IDH1 vaccine in newly diagnosed glioma. Repertoires were generated with immunoSEQ multiplex PCR, while TCRdb's copy carries only in-frame clones and drops some. The sample consists of 20,000 to 30,000 clones, more than 75% of them appearing once. These receptors have no known antigen. Described time point: week 47, end of study. Doses consisted of 300 ug of mutant IDH1 20-mer peptide each, paired with topical imiquimod. The material was PBMCs, obtained from a glioma patient whose treatment included an IDH1 peptide vaccine. Every receptor here comes from a man aged 35-49 years with glioma. Some clones in this sample may be carry-over from other donors' samples.

The sample holds one count of this clone. The chain is built from TRBV5-8 and TRBJ1-4; a possible D gene is TRBD1 (6 bases). This CDR3 has 13 residues. Germline CDR1 SGHTS, CDR2 YDEGEE. V was trimmed by 3 bases and J by 7 bases, leaving 10 bases between them. CDR3 protein: CASSYRQVEKLFF. In nucleotides, the CDR3 is TGTGCCAGCAGCTACCGACAGGTTGAAAAACTGTTTTTT.

The chain joins TRBV4-1 to TRBJ2-7; tentatively, D is TRBD2 (6 bases). V was trimmed by 7 bases and J by 5 bases, leaving 12 bases between them. The CDR3 covers 12 residues. Germline CDR1 reads MGHRA; CDR2 reads YSYEKL. In nucleotides, the CDR3 is TGCGCCAGCAAATCCGGGGGAGACGAGCAGTACTTC. Residues: CASKSGGDEQYF.

The chain couples TRBV29-1 to TRBJ1-1; 11 bases are shared with TRBD1. After removal of 4 bases from V and 5 bases from J, the junction contained 6 bases not matched to a gene. The CDR3 has 14 amino acids. Germline CDR1 and CDR2: SQVTM and ANQGSEA. As DNA, the CDR3 is TGCAGCGTTGCCGGGACAGGGGGAAAAACTGAAGCTTTCTTT. Translated: CSVAGTGGKTEAFF. Complete variable domain (other parts from reference TRBV29-1 and TRBJ1-1): SAVISQKPSRDICQRGTSLTIQCQVDSQVTMMFWYRQQPGQSLTLIATANQGSEATYESGFVIDKFPISRPNLTFSTLTVSNMSPEDSSIYLCSVAGTGGKTEAFFGQGTRLTVV.

The rearrangement uses TRBV2 and TRBJ1-6, with D possibly being TRBD1 (5 bases). Trimming removed 5 bases at V and 6 bases at J, with 8 bases between. The CDR3 is 13 residues long. Looked up from germline, CDR1 is SNHLY and CDR2 is FYNNEI. The chain's CDR3 is CASSRGGNSPLHF. In nucleotides, the CDR3 is TGTGCCAGCAGTCGGGGGGGTAATTCACCCCTCCACTTT.

V is TRBV5-6 and J is TRBJ2-5; TRBD1 aligns across 8 bases. The CDR3 extends over 15 amino acids. The J segment lost 5 bases and the V segment lost 4 bases, leaving 10 bases of the junction unmatched. Germline loops: CDR1 SGHDT, CDR2 YYEEEE. CDR3 protein: CASSPGQGVGETQYF. The CDR3 DNA follows: TGTGCCAGCAGCCCCGGACAGGGCGTGGGGGAGACCCAGTACTTC.

In this sample, this clone turned up once. The chain is built from TRBV4-3 and TRBJ2-7; 7 bases fit TRBD2. The CDR3 has 14 residues. The germline V gene has CDR1 LGHNA and CDR2 YSLEER. With 3 bases clipped from V and 2 bases from J, the junction kept 4 bases outside the gene matches. The CDR3 nucleotides are TGCGCCAGCAGCCAGTCGGGGGGAACCTACGAGCAGTACTTC. Translating it yields CASSQSGGTYEQYF.

This clone appeared once. V usage is TRBV29-1 and J usage is TRBJ2-3, with a tentative D call TRBD2 (6 bases). This CDR3 spans 17 amino acids. V was clipped by 0 bases and J by 10 bases, with 26 bases between them. Germline values: CDR1 SQVTM, CDR2 ANQGSEA. The CDR3 region has the DNA TGCAGCGTTGAAGATATAGAGGCGGGATCTGGCAAGTTCGCGCAGTATTTT. It codes for CSVEDIEAGSGKFAQYF.

This sequence joins TRBV5-1 and TRBJ1-4; maybe TRBD1 (5 bases). Trimming removed 4 bases from V and 0 bases from J, with 7 bases in between. The germline CDR1 and CDR2 sequences are SGHRS and YFSETQ. The CDR3 is made up of 14 amino acids. CDR3 protein: CASSGDPTNEKLFF. The CDR3 DNA follows: TGCGCCAGCAGCGGGGACCCAACTAATGAAAAACTGTTTTTT.

The J gene is TRBJ1-1, the V gene TRBV5-1; no clear D. The V and J ends lost 0 bases and 4 bases respectively, with 7 bases between them. This CDR3 has 13 residues. Germline V gene lookup returns CDR1 SGHRS and CDR2 YFSETQ. The CDR3 sequence is CASSLEMSTEAFF. CDR3 nucleotides: TGCGCCAGCAGCTTGGAAATGTCCACTGAAGCTTTCTTT. The whole variable domain, remainder taken from reference TRBV5-1 and TRBJ1-1, is KAGVTQTPRYLIKTRGQQVTLSCSPISGHRSVSWYQQTPGQGLQFLFEYFSETQRNKGNFPGRFSGRQFSNSRSEMNVSTLELGDSALYLCASSLEMSTEAFFGQGTRLTVV.

V and J are TRBV30 and TRBJ1-2, with 8 bases lining up with TRBD1. CDR1 and CDR2 from the germline V gene are GTSNPN and SVGIG (reference sequence). Trimming removed 8 bases from V and 2 bases from J; junction bases left unmatched: 10. This CDR3 has 14 residues. The CDR3 protein is CAGNRGLGNYGYTF. DNA of the CDR3: TGTGCCGGAAACAGGGGGTTGGGGAACTATGGCTACACCTTC.

A remark on this clone: At the DNA level, this CDR3 is encoded by other sequences in the same sample as well. The J gene is TRBJ2-5, the V gene TRBV30, with 11 bases lining up with TRBD2. CDR1 GTSNPN and CDR2 SVGIG come from the germline V gene (reference sequence). The CDR3 runs to 13 residues. V dropped 6 bases and J dropped 4; count of bases not matched to a gene: 4. Here the CDR3 DNA reads TGTGCCTGTAGGGGACTAGCGGTAGAGACCCAGTACTTC. This translates into CACRGLAVETQYF.

The chain couples TRBV28 to TRBJ2-2; D not resolved. The CDR3 consists of 16 residues. Germline V CDR1 and CDR2: MDHEN, SYDVKM. V shed 3 bases and J shed 4 bases, with 15 bases lying between them. CDR3 DNA sequence: TGTGCCAGCAGTTTCGCCTCGTTCAGCCCCACCGGGGAGCTGTTTTTT. Its protein product is CASSFASFSPTGELFF.

The table lists this clone with a few counts. This chain connects TRBV19 to TRBJ1-5, with 9 bases matching TRBD1. J was trimmed by 7 bases and V by 5 bases; bases with no gene match: 12. The CDR3 extends over 16 amino acids. Germline CDR1 and CDR2: LNHDA and SQIVND (reference sequence). The CDR3 DNA sequence: TGTGCCAGTAGTTCCTACCTGGGACAGGGTAGCCAGCCCCAGCATTTT. Translating gives CASSSYLGQGSQPQHF. The full variable domain, its missing parts supplied by reference TRBV19 and TRBJ1-5, is DGGITQSPKYLFRKEGQNVTLSCEQNLNHDAMYWYRQDPGQGLRLIYYSQIVNDFQKGDIAEGYSVSREKKESFPLTVTSAQKNPTAFYLCASSSYLGQGSQPQHFGDGTRLSIL.

This chain links TRBV4-1 with TRBJ2-2; 13 nucleotides align to TRBD2. Germline V gives CDR1 MGHRA, CDR2 YSYEKL. This CDR3 region has 19 residues. The trim removed 1 base at V and 1 base at J, leaving 6 bases unmatched. The CDR3 spells CASSQGPRTSGGNTGELFF. The CDR3, as DNA: TGCGCCAGCAGCCAAGGGCCTCGGACTAGCGGGGGGAACACCGGGGAGCTGTTTTTT.

The rearrangement links TRBV30 to TRBJ2-5; no definite D call. CDR1 is GTSNPN, CDR2 SVGIG, per germline (reference sequence). Between the trimmed V and J ends, which lost 1 base and 6 bases, there was a span of 12 bases. This CDR3 spans 13 amino acids. CDR3 loop: CAWSARGGKTQYF. In DNA, the CDR3 is TGTGCCTGGAGTGCCCGTGGTGGGAAGACCCAGTACTTC.